Listed below are T cell receptor beta chains from one sample, sequenced in a study of shared T cell receptors in the human thymus. Libraries were prepared by immunoSEQ multiplex PCR; TCRdb keeps only in-frame clonotypes and omits some of them. This sample has some 700,000 clones, with approximately 90% found just once. The data were also submitted as part of a second study, on human thymus T cells.

Sample: thymocytes. These receptors all come from a boy in the first two years of life with a congenital heart defect. Both conserved end residues are part of each CDR3. The D gene is left open where the match is weak. The size field is filled for only some rows; it gives once, few, many or a size class.

TRBV4-3,TRBD1,TRBJ1-2,NA,CASSHEQGDDYGYTF,TGCGCCAGCAGCCATGAACAGGGGGACGACTATGGCTACACCTTC
TRBV9,TRBD1,TRBJ1-1,NA,CASSAARQGNTEAFF,TGTGCCAGCAGCGCTGCGCGACAGGGAAACACTGAAGCTTTCTTT
TRBV27,TRBD1,TRBJ1-2,NA,CASSRIRTPRDRIYGYTF,TGTGCCAGCAGCCGAATTCGCACCCCACGGGACAGGATCTATGGCTACACCTTC
TRBV5-5,TRBD1,TRBJ2-7,NA,CASSLDREYEQYF,TGTGCCAGCAGCCTAGACAGGGAATACGAGCAGTACTTC
TRBV28,NA,TRBJ2-5,NA,CASSSPHETQYF,TGTGCCAGCAGTTCCCCCCATGAGACCCAGTACTTC
TRBV5-6,NA,TRBJ1-4,NA,CASSLRQGSANEKLFF,TGTGCCAGCAGCTTGAGGCAGGGCTCGGCTAATGAAAAACTGTTTTTT
TRBV29-1,TRBD2,TRBJ2-1,NA,CSARGGTSYNEQLF,TGCAGCGCCCGGGGGGGGACATCCTACAATGAGCAGCTCTTC
TRBV28,NA,TRBJ2-3,NA,CASSLSGAGGHTDTQYF,TGTGCCAGCAGTTTATCAGGGGCGGGTGGGCACACAGATACGCAGTATTTT
TRBV7-9,TRBD1,TRBJ1-1,NA,CANPCRDRGFMNTEAFF,TGTGCCAATCCTTGTCGGGACAGGGGATTCATGAACACTGAAGCTTTCTTT
TRBV18,NA,TRBJ2-3,NA,CASSPAKGRTDTQYF,TGTGCCAGCTCACCCGCTAAGGGGCGAACAGATACGCAGTATTTT
TRBV30,TRBD2,TRBJ2-1,NA,CAWSARLALRDEQFF,TGTGCCTGGAGTGCCCGACTAGCGCTCAGGGATGAGCAGTTCTTC
TRBV10-2,TRBD1,TRBJ1-2,NA,CASSQGQGGIGYTF,TGCGCCAGCAGCCAAGGACAGGGTGGTATTGGCTACACCTTC
TRBV7-6,TRBD1,TRBJ1-1,NA,CASSSDRGPLPSGTEAFF,TGTGCCAGCAGCTCAGACAGGGGGCCTCTCCCCTCGGGTACTGAAGCTTTCTTT
TRBV5-4,TRBD2,TRBJ2-7,NA,CASSLRPSGRPSYEQYF,TGTGCCAGCAGCTTGCGGCCTAGCGGGAGGCCATCCTACGAGCAGTACTTC
TRBV5-6,TRBD2,TRBJ2-2,NA,CASMSSGSRVGELFF,TGTGCCAGCATGTCTAGCGGGAGTAGGGTCGGGGAGCTGTTTTTT
TRBV29-1,TRBD1,TRBJ2-1,NA,CSVWDRGLYNEQFF,TGCAGCGTCTGGGACAGGGGGCTGTACAATGAGCAGTTCTTC
TRBV27,NA,TRBJ2-1,NA,CASSCESRSSYNEQFF,TGTGCCAGCAGTTGCGAGTCAAGAAGCTCCTACAATGAGCAGTTCTTC
TRBV27,TRBD2,TRBJ2-1,NA,CASNSRDYPYNEQFF,TGTGCCAGCAACTCCCGGGACTACCCCTACAATGAGCAGTTCTTC
TRBV28,TRBD1,TRBJ2-4,NA,CASSLPHPGQGNIQYF,TGTGCCAGCAGTCTCCCCCACCCGGGACAGGGTAATATTCAGTACTTC
TRBV6-5,NA,TRBJ2-7,once,CASKATGSTYEQYF,TGTGCCAGCAAAGCGACAGGTAGCACCTACGAGCAGTACTTC
TRBV4-1,NA,TRBJ2-3,NA,CASSPSARLLSTDTQYF,TGCGCCAGCAGTCCCTCTGCCCGACTCCTGAGCACAGATACGCAGTATTTT
TRBV19,TRBD2,TRBJ2-7,NA,CASSIATSGSPPLREQYF,TGTGCCAGTAGTATAGCGACTAGCGGGAGCCCTCCCCTACGGGAGCAGTACTTC
TRBV4-2,NA,TRBJ2-5,NA,CASSQEWLPRRGTQETQYF,TGTGCCAGCAGCCAAGAGTGGCTACCTAGGCGGGGAACCCAAGAGACCCAGTACTTC
TRBV30,TRBD2,TRBJ2-1,once,CAWRSVLAHSYNEQFF,TGTGCCTGGAGGTCCGTACTAGCGCACTCCTACAATGAGCAGTTCTTC
TRBV19,NA,TRBJ1-4,NA,CASTATATNEKLFF,TGTGCCAGTACCGCGACAGCAACTAATGAAAAACTGTTTTTT
TRBV28,NA,TRBJ1-2,few,CASRQTGGYGYTF,TGTGCCAGCAGACAGACAGGAGGCTATGGCTACACCTTC
TRBV23-1,TRBD1,TRBJ2-7,NA,CASSRTGIKYEQYF,TGCGCCAGCAGCCGGACAGGGATAAAGTACGAGCAGTACTTC
TRBV4-1,TRBD1,TRBJ1-1,NA,CASSQVYRQGAAGRGLGTEAFF,TGCGCCAGCAGCCAAGTTTATAGGCAGGGGGCGGCCGGCCGGGGTCTAGGGACTGAAGCTTTCTTT
TRBV20-1,NA,TRBJ2-7,NA,CSARGFYEQYF,TGCAGTGCTAGGGGCTTCTACGAGCAGTACTTC
TRBV4-2,TRBD1,TRBJ2-7,NA,CASSQDQRTGDYEQYF,TGTGCCAGCAGCCAAGACCAACGGACAGGGGACTACGAGCAGTACTTC
TRBV5-1,TRBD1,TRBJ2-7,NA,CASSSDRDLYPYEQYF,TGCGCCAGCAGCTCCGACAGGGACCTATATCCCTACGAGCAGTACTTC
TRBV6-5,TRBD2,TRBJ2-2,once,CASSYWASGATGELFF,TGTGCCAGCAGTTACTGGGCTAGCGGGGCCACCGGGGAGCTGTTTTTT
TRBV11-2,NA,TRBJ2-1,NA,CASSSEECPYEQFF,TGTGCCAGCAGCTCTGAGGAGTGTCCCTATGAGCAGTTCTTC
TRBV4-3,NA,TRBJ1-5,NA,CASSPTDGSMPQHF,TGCGCCAGCAGCCCGACCGACGGGTCAATGCCCCAGCATTTT
TRBV9,NA,TRBJ1-2,once,CASSVEPDCGYTF,TGTGCCAGCAGCGTAGAACCGGACTGTGGCTACACCTTC
TRBV9,NA,TRBJ2-3,NA,CASSVEVGEGTDTQYF,TGTGCCAGCAGCGTAGAGGTCGGGGAGGGCACAGATACGCAGTATTTT
TRBV27,TRBD1,TRBJ1-6,NA,CASSRTGVENSPLHF,TGTGCCAGCAGTCGGACAGGGGTCGAAAATTCACCCCTCCACTTT
TRBV25-1,NA,TRBJ2-1,NA,CASSDLVHANNEQFF,TGTGCCAGCAGTGACCTTGTCCACGCTAACAATGAGCAGTTCTTC
TRBV4-2,NA,TRBJ2-3,NA,CASSQDNQGPGTGTDTQYF,TGTGCCAGCAGCCAAGATAACCAGGGGCCGGGCACGGGCACAGATACGCAGTATTTT
TRBV5-4,NA,TRBJ2-5,NA,CASSHDKGGQETQYF,TGTGCCAGCAGCCATGACAAAGGAGGACAAGAGACCCAGTACTTC
TRBV4-1,NA,TRBJ2-7,NA,CASSQSIGGTYEQYF,TGCGCCAGCAGCCAATCCATTGGAGGAACCTACGAGCAGTACTTC
TRBV6-4,TRBD2,TRBJ2-7,NA,CASSGLAGANEQYF,TGTGCCAGCAGTGGACTAGCGGGAGCGAACGAGCAGTACTTC
TRBV4-3,TRBD2,TRBJ2-1,NA,CASSQVLAVSYNEQFF,TGCGCCAGCAGCCAAGTACTAGCGGTCTCCTACAATGAGCAGTTCTTC
TRBV5-5,TRBD1,TRBJ1-1,NA,CASSLGGQENTEAFF,TGTGCCAGCAGCTTGGGGGGACAGGAGAACACTGAAGCTTTCTTT
TRBV10-2,TRBD2,TRBJ2-5,NA,CASHGLAGGPETQYF,TGCGCCAGTCACGGACTAGCGGGAGGGCCAGAGACCCAGTACTTC